This TCR beta chain is drawn from a study of graft-versus-host responses after intestinal transplantation. Overall study context: Induction with anti-thymocyte globulin, then tacrolimus and steroids for around three years, was given to all recipients.

Assay: immunoSEQ multiplex PCR; the TCRdb copy retains only in-frame clones and omits some. The sample comprises about 47,000 clones, approximately 95% of which are singletons, and approximately 0.2% rests with the top ten. Concerning this clone itself: Its antigen remains unidentified.

Sequencing was performed on unstimulated CD8+ T cells sorted from spleen or lymph node cells, taken before transplant. The clonotype was recovered from a human donor who was the organ donor for an intestinal transplant.

The CDR3 protein is CASSTTGTSSSYEQYF. The CDR3, as DNA: TGTGCCAGTAGTACGACCGGGACATCGAGCTCCTACGAGCAGTACTTC. V is TRBV19 and J is TRBJ2-7; TRBD1 is a possible D gene (6 bases). V gave up 4 bases and J gave up 0 bases, with 16 bases separating them. There are 16 residues in the CDR3. Germline V lookup: CDR1 LNHDA, CDR2 SQIVND (reference sequence). Supplemented by reference TRBV19 and TRBJ2-7, the full variable domain reads DGGITQSPKYLFRKEGQNVTLSCEQNLNHDAMYWYRQDPGQGLRLIYYSQIVNDFQKGDIAEGYSVSREKKESFPLTVTSAQKNPTAFYLCASSTTGTSSSYEQYFGPGTRLTVT.